The rows below give T cell receptor beta chains drawn from one sample of a study of graft-versus-host responses after intestinal transplantation. Measured with immunoSEQ multiplex PCR; TCRdb has only the in-frame clones, and not every one. The data show approximately 11,000 clones, approximately 30% seen once. The sequencing used alloreactive CD4+ T cells from a mixed lymphocyte reaction culture, collected before transplantation. Receptors originate from a human patient who was an organ donor for intestinal transplantation. The CDR3 runs from the conserved cysteine through the conserved F or W. The D gene is left open where the match is weak. Expanded clones get a size class; other rows say once, few or many, or leave the size out.

>TRBJ1-2|-|TRBV5-8|-
TGTGCCAGCAGCTTAACAGGGACTAACTATGGCTACACCTTC
CASSLTGTNYGYTF
>TRBJ2-4|TRBD1|TRBV30|-
TGTGCCTGGAGTCGGACAGGGAACATTCAGTACTTC
CAWSRTGNIQYF
>TRBJ1-6|-|TRBV4-3|few
TGCGCCAGCAGCCAAGAGAGGACACTCCTGACACCCCTCCACTTT
CASSQERTLLTPLHF
>TRBJ1-2|TRBD1|TRBV4-1|few
TGCGCCAGCAGCCAACCCGGGACAGGGGGCGCTTATGGCTACACCTTC
CASSQPGTGGAYGYTF
>TRBJ1-6|TRBD1|TRBV4-1|-
TGTGCCAGCAGCCCGGACAGGGAAAATTCACCCCTCCACTTT
CASSPDRENSPLHF
>TRBJ2-1|-|TRBV4-3|-
TGCGCCAGCAGCCGGAATGGGGGGGCGGGTTTCGGCTCCTACAATGAGCAGTTCTTC
CASSRNGGAGFGSYNEQFF
>TRBJ2-2|-|TRBV28|-
TGTGCCAGCAGTTGGCGGTACACCGGGGAGCTGTTTTTT
CASSWRYTGELFF
>TRBJ2-4|-|TRBV5-1|medium-sized
TGCGCCAGCAGCTTGGTACCCACAGCAGCGGTATCGGACATTCAGTACTTC
CASSLVPTAAVSDIQYF
>TRBJ2-7|TRBD1|TRBV5-4|-
TGTGCCAGCAGCCCCACACAGGGGGCTGGCTACGAGCAGTACTTC
CASSPTQGAGYEQYF
>TRBJ1-2|-|TRBV9|few
TGTGCCAGCAGCGTAGGGGGAGTCATTAACTATGGCTACACCTTC
CASSVGGVINYGYTF
>TRBJ2-6|-|TRBV5-6|-
TGTGCCAGCAGTTTGCTCAGGGGATCTGGGGCCAACGTCCTGACTTTC
CASSLLRGSGANVLTF
>TRBJ1-3|-|TRBV4-3|few
TGCGCCAGCAGCCCCGGGGACTCTGGAAACACCATATATTTT
CASSPGDSGNTIYF
>TRBJ1-6|-|TRBV7-9|few
TGTGCCAGCAGCTTAGACGCAGGGTTGAATTCACCCCTCCACTTT
CASSLDAGLNSPLHF
>TRBJ1-1|TRBD1|TRBV7-3|few
TGTGCCAGCAGCGTTACAGGGGTTGGGACTGAAGCTTTCTTT
CASSVTGVGTEAFF
>TRBJ2-4|TRBD1|TRBV5-1|-
TGCGCCAGCTCCCGACAGGGGGATGACATTCAGTACTTC
CASSRQGDDIQYF
>TRBJ2-1|TRBD2|TRBV5-4|-
TGTGCCAGCAGCTCCCCGGGACTAGCGGACAATGAGCAGTTCTTC
CASSSPGLADNEQFF
>TRBJ1-6|TRBD1|TRBV19|medium-sized
TGTGCCAGTAAGGGACAGGGTAATTCACCCCTCCACTTT
CASKGQGNSPLHF
>TRBJ2-1|TRBD2|TRBV6-6|few
TGTGCCAGCAAAAATAGCGGGGACAATGAGCAGTTCTTC
CASKNSGDNEQFF
>TRBJ1-2|-|TRBV5-1|-
TGCGCCAGCAGCTTGAGAGGGGATAGCGGTGGCTACACCTTC
CASSLRGDSGGYTF
>TRBJ2-1|TRBD2|TRBV4-1|-
TGCGCCAGCAGCCAAGTCTTAAGGGCTTCGGGACTAGCGAACAATGAGCAGTTCTTC
CASSQVLRASGLANNEQFF
>TRBJ1-5|-|TRBV4-1|few
TGCGCCAGCAGCCAAGAGGGGGCGAGCAATCAGCCCCAGCATTTT
CASSQEGASNQPQHF
>TRBJ2-7|TRBD2|TRBV4-2|-
TGTGCCAGCAGCCACAGCGGGGGTTTCTACGAGCAGTACTTC
CASSHSGGFYEQYF
>TRBJ2-3|-|TRBV5-6|-
TGTGCCAGCAGGGTGGGAGGCACAGATACGCAGTATTTT
CASRVGGTDTQYF
>TRBJ1-2|TRBD1|TRBV4-2|few
TGTGCCAGCAGCCACTCGGACAGGGACTATGGCTACACCTTC
CASSHSDRDYGYTF
>TRBJ2-5|-|TRBV11-2|-
TGTGCCAGCAGTTTTGGCTACAGGGAGACCCAGTACTTC
CASSFGYRETQYF
>TRBJ1-2|-|TRBV7-3|few
TGTGCCAGCAGCTTTACTAACTATGGCTACACCTTC
CASSFTNYGYTF
>TRBJ2-5|-|TRBV2|-
TGTGCCAGCCGGCAGGAAGAGACCCAGTACTTC
CASRQEETQYF
>TRBJ1-4|-|TRBV10-3|few
TGTGCCATCAGTGCCGGGGGAACTAATGAAAAACTGTTTTTT
CAISAGGTNEKLFF
>TRBJ1-5|TRBD1|TRBV2|-
TGTGCCAGTGCGAGGGGACAGGGTAATCAGCCCCAGCATTTT
CASARGQGNQPQHF
>TRBJ1-1|-|TRBV5-6|-
TGTGCCAGCAGCCGAGGACAGTTTGAAGCTTTCTTT
CASSRGQFEAFF
>TRBJ1-2|-|TRBV9|few
TGTGCCAGCAGTGGAAGGAGAGTCTCTAACTATGGCTACACCTTC
CASSGRRVSNYGYTF
>TRBJ2-7|-|TRBV4-3|few
TGCGCCAGCAGCCAAGTCGTACTATACCACGAGCAGTACTTC
CASSQVVLYHEQYF
>TRBJ2-1|-|TRBV5-1|-
TGCGCCAGCAGCTTGGCCTTCTATGAGCAGTTCTTC
CASSLAFYEQFF
>TRBJ1-2|-|TRBV5-1|-
TGCGCCAGCAGCCCCCAGACAGTGAAAAGCTATGGCTACACCTTC
CASSPQTVKSYGYTF
>TRBJ2-5|-|TRBV9|few
TGTGCCAGCAGCTCGCAAGAGACCCAGTACTTC
CASSSQETQYF
>TRBJ2-1|-|TRBV19|few
TGTGCCAGTAGCGAAACTAGGGACTACAATGAGCAGTTCTTC
CASSETRDYNEQFF
>TRBJ1-5|-|TRBV6-6|medium-sized
TGTGCCAGCAGTTACTCGAGGGAGAATCAGCCCCAGCATTTT
CASSYSRENQPQHF
>TRBJ2-1|TRBD2|TRBV5-5|few
TGTGCCAGCAGCCGATCTCGGGGGGGGCTCTCGGGTAATGAGCAGTTCTTC
CASSRSRGGLSGNEQFF
>TRBJ2-7|TRBD1|TRBV4-3|-
TGCGCCAGCAGCCAAGGGGTGACAGGGGCCTACGAGCAGTACTTC
CASSQGVTGAYEQYF
>TRBJ1-1|-|TRBV5-4|-
TGTGCCAGCAGCTTGGAGACAGTTATGAACACTGAAGCTTTCTTT
CASSLETVMNTEAFF
>TRBJ2-1|-|TRBV11-2|-
TGTGCCAGCAGGCCAGGGGGAGGAAATGAGCAGTTCTTC
CASRPGGGNEQFF